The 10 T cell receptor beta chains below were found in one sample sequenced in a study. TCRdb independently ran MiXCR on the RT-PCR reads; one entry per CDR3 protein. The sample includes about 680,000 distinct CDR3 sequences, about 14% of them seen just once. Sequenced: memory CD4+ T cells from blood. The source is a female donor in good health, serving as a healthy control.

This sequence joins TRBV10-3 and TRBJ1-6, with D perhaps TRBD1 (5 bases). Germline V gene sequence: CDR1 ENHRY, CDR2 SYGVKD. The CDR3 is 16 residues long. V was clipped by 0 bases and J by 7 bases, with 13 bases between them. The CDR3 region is CAISESKQGGNSPLHF. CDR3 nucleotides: TGTGCCATCAGTGAGTCGAAGCAGGGAGGGAATTCACCCCTCCACTTT.

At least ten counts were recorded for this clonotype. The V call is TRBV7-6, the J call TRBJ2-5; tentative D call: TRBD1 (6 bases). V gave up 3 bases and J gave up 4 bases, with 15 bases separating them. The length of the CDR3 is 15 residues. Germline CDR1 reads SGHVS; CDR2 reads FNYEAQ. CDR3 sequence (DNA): TGTGCCAGCAGCTTGACGTCTACAGGGTCAGAGACCCAGTACTTC. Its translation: CASSLTSTGSETQYF.

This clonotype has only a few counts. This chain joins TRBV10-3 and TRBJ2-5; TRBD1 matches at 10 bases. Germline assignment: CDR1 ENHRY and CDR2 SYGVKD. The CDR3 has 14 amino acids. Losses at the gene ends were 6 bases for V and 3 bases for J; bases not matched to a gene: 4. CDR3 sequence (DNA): TGTGCCATCAGAGGGGACAGGGGTGAAGAGACCCAGTACTTC. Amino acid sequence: CAIRGDRGEETQYF.

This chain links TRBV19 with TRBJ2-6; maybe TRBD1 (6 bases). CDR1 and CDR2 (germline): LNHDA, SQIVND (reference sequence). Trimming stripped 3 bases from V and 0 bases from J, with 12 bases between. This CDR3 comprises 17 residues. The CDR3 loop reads CASSISDSSSGANVLTF. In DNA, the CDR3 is TGTGCCAGTAGTATTTCGGACAGCAGCTCTGGGGCCAACGTCCTGACTTTC.

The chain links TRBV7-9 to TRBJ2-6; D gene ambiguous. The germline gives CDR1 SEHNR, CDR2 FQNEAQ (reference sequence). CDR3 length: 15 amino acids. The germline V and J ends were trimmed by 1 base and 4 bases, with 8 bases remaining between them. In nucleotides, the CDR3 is TGTGCCAGCAGCTTAGGACGCCCCGGGGCCAACGTCCTGACTTTC. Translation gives CASSLGRPGANVLTF.

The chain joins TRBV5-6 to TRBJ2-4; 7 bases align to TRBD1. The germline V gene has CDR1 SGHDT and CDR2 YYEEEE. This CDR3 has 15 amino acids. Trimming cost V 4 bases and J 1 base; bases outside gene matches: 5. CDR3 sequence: CASSPLRGAKNIQYF. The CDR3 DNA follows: TGTGCCAGCAGCCCTCTCAGGGGGGCCAAAAACATTCAGTACTTC.

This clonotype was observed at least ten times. CDR3 in amino acids: CASSLGRSYEQYF. The DNA for the CDR3 is TGTGCCAGCAGTTTAGGCCGATCGTACGAGCAGTACTTC. The chain uses TRBV12-3 or TRBV12-4 and TRBJ2-7, with D hard to call. CDR3 length: 13 amino acids. V shed 1 base and J shed 4 bases, with 8 bases lying between them.

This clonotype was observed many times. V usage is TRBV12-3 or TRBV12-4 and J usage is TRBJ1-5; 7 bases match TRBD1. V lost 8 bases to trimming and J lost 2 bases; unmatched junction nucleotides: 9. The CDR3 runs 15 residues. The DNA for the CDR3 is TGTGCCAGCGGAGACAGGGTTTCGGGCAATCAGCCCCAGCATTTT. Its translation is CASGDRVSGNQPQHF.

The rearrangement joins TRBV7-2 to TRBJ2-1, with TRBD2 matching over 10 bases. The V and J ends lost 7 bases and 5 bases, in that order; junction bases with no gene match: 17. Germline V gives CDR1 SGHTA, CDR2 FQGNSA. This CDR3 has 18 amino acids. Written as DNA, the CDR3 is TGTGCCAGCATCATTAGAGGGGGGGCTAGCGGGAGAAACAATGAGCAGTTCTTC. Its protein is CASIIRGGASGRNNEQFF.

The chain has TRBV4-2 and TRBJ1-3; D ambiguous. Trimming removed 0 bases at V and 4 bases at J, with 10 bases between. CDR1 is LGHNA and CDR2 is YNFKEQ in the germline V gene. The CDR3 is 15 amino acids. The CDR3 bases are TGTGCCAGCAGCCAAGATCGGACGGGAGGAAACACCATATATTTT. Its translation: CASSQDRTGGNTIYF.